The 21 T cell receptor beta chains listed next were all sequenced from one sample in a study of human T cells and chemical hapten exposure. TCRdb called the RACE reads again in MiXCR, with one record for every CDR3 protein. This table has about 93,000 distinct CDR3 sequences, approximately 9% appearing once. Time point defined: pre-sensitization, week 0. Treatment indicated: therapeutic diphenylcyclopropenone sensitization with weekly scalp DPC. The input for sequencing was whole blood, taken in connection with sensitization to the hapten diphenylcyclopropenone (DPC). Receptors were obtained from a man aged 40-49 years with alopecia areata. Some clones in this sample may be carry-over from other donors' samples.

This clonotype was detected a few times. The chain is built from TRBV6-5 and TRBJ2-7, with TRBD1 matching 9 bases. Germline V gives CDR1 MNHEY, CDR2 SVGAGI. V lost 0 bases to trimming and J lost 3 bases; unmatched junction nucleotides: 3. This CDR3 is built from 15 residues. The DNA of the CDR3 is TGTGCCAGCAGTTACTCCGGGACAGGGCTCTACGAGCAGTACGTC. Translating gives CASSYSGTGLYEQYV.

This clonotype was observed a handful of times. The CDR3 here is CASSLWGGASGNTGELFF. CDR3 nucleotide sequence: TGTGCCAGCAGCTTATGGGGAGGGGCTAGCGGGAACACCGGGGAGCTGTTTTTT. V usage is TRBV7-3 and J usage is TRBJ2-2; 7 bases align to TRBD2. The germline gives CDR1 SGHTA, CDR2 FQGTGA. The CDR3 is 18 amino acids. Germline trimming cut 2 bases from V and 1 base from J; bases unmatched to any gene: 10.

This clonotype was counted only a few times. The gene calls are TRBV11-2 and TRBJ1-6; no clear D. This CDR3 has 15 residues. The germline V and J ends were trimmed by 0 bases and 7 bases, with 10 bases remaining between them. Germline lookup yields CDR1 SGHAT and CDR2 FQNNGV. Here the CDR3 reads CASSLDLSANSPLHF. The CDR3 nucleotides read TGTGCCAGCAGCTTAGACCTTTCTGCAAATTCACCCCTCCACTTT.

This clonotype was seen repeatedly, ten times or more. The V call is TRBV11-2, the J call TRBJ2-2; TRBD2 aligns across 9 bases. The CDR3 contains 15 residues. Germline V CDR1 and CDR2: SGHAT, FQNNGV. Trimming removed 6 bases from V and 4 bases from J; junction bases left unmatched: 6. CDR3 DNA sequence: TGTGCCAGCAGTTTTAGCGGGAGAAGCACCGGGGAGCTGTTTTTT. Amino acid sequence: CASSFSGRSTGELFF.

The table lists this clonotype with many counts. The chain is built from TRBV6-6 and TRBJ2-4; D is ambiguous. The germline V gene has CDR1 MNHNY and CDR2 SVGAGI (reference sequence). This CDR3 has 14 amino acids. V lost 0 bases to trimming and J lost 7 bases, with 10 bases between them. The CDR3 spells CASSYSLGGNIQYF. In DNA form, the CDR3 reads TGTGCCAGCAGTTACTCCCTTGGCGGCAACATTCAGTACTTC.

There are a few counts of this clonotype. The chain carries TRBV3-1 and TRBJ1-5, with no clear D. CDR3 length: 15 amino acids. Germline V gene lookup returns CDR1 LGHDT and CDR2 YNNKEL (reference sequence). Trimming removed 0 bases at V and 7 bases at J, with 13 bases between. CDR3 bases: TGTGCCAGCAGCCAAGATCACGGAGCGGGCCAGCCCCAGCATTTT. Its protein is CASSQDHGAGQPQHF. Together with reference TRBV3-1 and TRBJ1-5, the CDR3 gives the full variable domain: DTAVSQTPKYLVTQMGNDKSIKCEQNLGHDTMYWYKQDSKKFLKIMFSYNNKELIINETVPNRFSPKSPDKAHLNLHINSLELGDSAVYFCASSQDHGAGQPQHFGDGTRLSIL.

The V call is TRBV10-3, the J call TRBJ2-7, with 7 nucleotides matching TRBD2. The CDR3 runs to 13 residues. Germline CDR1 is ENHRY and CDR2 is SYGVKD. With 8 bases clipped from V and 2 bases from J, the junction kept 6 bases outside the gene matches. As DNA, the CDR3 is TGTGCCATCGGACCGACTAGCCCCTACGAGCAGTACTTC. This translates into CAIGPTSPYEQYF.

This clonotype was found many times. The J gene is TRBJ1-2, the V gene TRBV28, with TRBD1 matching 8 bases. The germline CDR1 and CDR2 sequences are MDHEN and SYDVKM. The CDR3 sequence is 15 residues long. Losses at the gene ends were 4 bases for V and 5 bases for J; bases not matched to a gene: 9. The CDR3 spells CASSSNRQGQYGYTF. Here the CDR3 DNA reads TGTGCCAGCAGTTCAAACCGACAGGGGCAATATGGCTACACCTTC.

A few counts support this clonotype. This chain links TRBV7-9 with TRBJ2-1; TRBD1 is a possible D gene (6 bases). CDR1 is SEHNR, CDR2 FQNEAQ, per germline (reference sequence). This CDR3 region has 13 residues. V was cut by 4 bases and J by 7 bases, with 11 bases left in between. Here the CDR3 DNA reads TGTGCCAGCAGCTCTCCAGGGGCAAATGAGCAGTTCTTC. Encoded protein: CASSSPGANEQFF.

This clonotype was counted at least ten times. This chain uses TRBV6-6 with TRBJ1-5, with TRBD1 matching over 8 bases. V was clipped by 0 bases and J by 6 bases; unmatched bases: 10. CDR1 is MNHNY and CDR2 is SVGAGI in the germline V gene (reference sequence). The length of the CDR3 is 17 residues. Written as DNA, the CDR3 is TGTGCCAGCAGTTACTCGAAAGGGCAGGGGGCTGGTCAGCCCCAGCATTTT. It codes for CASSYSKGQGAGQPQHF.

This clonotype was picked up many times. The chain is built from TRBV7-2 and TRBJ2-5, with TRBD2 matching over 14 bases. The trim removed 7 bases at V and 3 bases at J, leaving 10 bases unmatched. The length of the CDR3 is 17 residues. CDR1 is SGHTA, CDR2 FQGNSA, per germline. DNA of the CDR3: TGTGCCAGCACCACCGGCCCGGGACTAGCGGGAGAAGAGACCCAGTACTTC. Its protein product is CASTTGPGLAGEETQYF.

This clonotype was seen repeatedly, ten times or more. V usage is TRBV4-1 and J usage is TRBJ2-3, with 12 bases matching TRBD2. The V segment lost 1 base and the J segment 2 bases; nucleotides outside the gene matches: 7. In germline, CDR1 is MGHRA, CDR2 YSYEKL. The CDR3 runs 18 residues. For the CDR3, the DNA is TGCGCCAGCAGCCAAGTCGGGACTAGCGGGCTTACCACAGATACGCAGTATTTT. It codes for CASSQVGTSGLTTDTQYF.

The V and J genes are TRBV11-1 and TRBJ2-3; 11 nucleotides agree with TRBD2. The CDR3 contains 14 residues. Germline V lookup: CDR1 SGHAT, CDR2 FQDESV (reference sequence). V shed 6 bases and J 7 bases; nucleotides not matched to a gene: 6. The CDR3 DNA sequence: TGTGCCAGCAGTCGGACTAGCGGGCAAAATACGCAGTATTTT. Amino acids: CASSRTSGQNTQYF.

This clonotype was found many times. The V call is TRBV7-9, the J call TRBJ1-4; possibly TRBD1 for D (6 bases). V was clipped by 3 bases and J by 2 bases, with 7 bases between them. Germline V gene sequence: CDR1 SEHNR, CDR2 FQNEAQ (reference sequence). This CDR3 region has 14 residues. CDR3 region: CASSFQGTNEKLFF. The CDR3 nucleotides are TGTGCCAGCAGCTTCCAGGGGACTAATGAAAAACTGTTTTTT.

The chain combines TRBV12-3 or TRBV12-4 with TRBJ1-1; weak D call: TRBD1 (5 bases). With 1 base removed from V and 1 base from J, the gap between germline ends came to 7 bases. The CDR3 length is 14 residues. The CDR3 spells CASSLGTSNTEAFF. As DNA, the CDR3 is TGTGCCAGCAGTTTAGGGACATCGAACACTGAAGCTTTCTTT.

The genes are TRBV7-8 and TRBJ2-3; the D gene is possibly TRBD1 (5 bases). CDR3 length: 14 amino acids. V was trimmed by 5 bases and J by 1 base, leaving 10 bases between them. CDR1 is SGHVS, CDR2 FQNEAQ, per germline. In nucleotides, the CDR3 is TGTGCCAGCAGCGGATCGACAGGCACAGATACGCAGTATTTT. It specifies CASSGSTGTDTQYF.

This clonotype was detected a few times. V is TRBV19 and J is TRBJ2-7, with 8 bases aligning to TRBD1. The germline CDR1 and CDR2 sequences are LNHDA and SQIVND (reference sequence). After removal of 4 bases from V and 0 bases from J, the junction contained 5 bases not matched to a gene. The CDR3 has 15 amino acids. The CDR3 bases are TGTGCCAGTAGTACCCGACAGGGGCCCTCCTACGAGCAGTACTTC. Translation gives CASSTRQGPSYEQYF.

This clonotype was observed at least ten times. The rearrangement joins TRBV28 to TRBJ2-1; D uncertain. Deletions cut 8 bases from V and 0 bases from J, with 8 bases between. The CDR3 runs 13 residues. The V gene's germline CDR1 is MDHEN and CDR2 SYDVKM. CDR3 protein: CASGPGSYNEQFF. In nucleotides, the CDR3 is TGTGCCAGCGGCCCAGGCTCCTACAATGAGCAGTTCTTC.

This clonotype has more than one count but fewer than ten. The rearrangement links TRBV6-4 to TRBJ2-3; TRBD2 matches 10 bases. The V and J ends lost 3 bases and 4 bases, in that order; junction bases with no gene match: 4. The CDR3 sequence is 15 residues long. Per the germline V gene, CDR1 is MRHNA and CDR2 is SNTAGT. CDR3 amino acids: CASSELAGAADTQYF. The CDR3 DNA sequence: TGTGCCAGCAGTGAGCTAGCGGGAGCGGCAGATACGCAGTATTTT.

CDR3 DNA: TGTGCCATCAGTATAACAGGGGGCGGGGATGAGCAGTTCTTC. Its protein is CAISITGGGDEQFF. The rearrangement uses TRBV10-3 and TRBJ2-1; 9 bases fit TRBD1. This CDR3 spans 14 amino acids. V lost 5 bases to trimming and J lost 8 bases; unmatched junction nucleotides: 7. Germline CDR1 is ENHRY and CDR2 is SYGVKD.

This clonotype appeared a few times. The chain recombines TRBV9 with TRBJ2-3, with 7 bases identical to TRBD1. CDR1 SGDLS and CDR2 YYNGEE come from the germline V gene. V dropped 3 bases and J dropped 0; count of bases not matched to a gene: 1. The CDR3 loop spans 14 amino acids. This chain's CDR3 is CASSAQGSTDTQYF. The CDR3 bases are TGTGCCAGCAGCGCACAGGGGAGCACAGATACGCAGTATTTT.